A selection of T cell receptor beta chains follows, all from one sample in a study of Graves' ophthalmopathy and Graves' hyperthyroidism. One entry per CDR3 protein, called by TCRdb with MiXCR from the multiplex PCR reads. The data contain about 390,000 distinct CDR3 sequences, 17% of them seen just once; the ten biggest clones take up approximately 2.4%. Specimen: peripheral blood. These receptors were obtained from an adult woman with stable Graves' hyperthyroidism. Both conserved end residues are part of each CDR3. The D gene is left open where the match is weak. The size entry is marked missing in some rows and otherwise reads once, few, many or a size class.

>-|TRBV28|TRBJ1-1|many
CASSRVQVRTEAFF
TGTGCCAGCAGTCGTGTACAGGTACGCACTGAAGCTTTCTTT
>TRBD1|TRBV29-1|TRBJ2-7|-
CSVEPGGSEQYF
TGCAGCGTTGAACCAGGGGGCAGCGAGCAGTACTTC
>TRBD1|TRBV13|TRBJ2-7|many
CASSLITGAYYEQYF
TGTGCCAGCAGCTTAATAACAGGGGCTTACTACGAGCAGTACTTC
>TRBD2|TRBV5-1|TRBJ2-2|many
CASSSSGLAGGGAGELFF
TGCGCCAGCAGCTCATCGGGACTAGCGGGAGGAGGAGCCGGGGAGCTGTTTTTT
>TRBD1|TRBV11-2|TRBJ1-1|many
CASSLGRGDQAFF
TGTGCCAGCAGCTTAGGCAGGGGGGACCAAGCTTTCTTT
>TRBD2|TRBV7-2|TRBJ2-1|many
CASSRGGKYNEQFF
TGTGCCAGCAGCCGCGGGGGAAAATACAATGAGCAGTTCTTC
>TRBD1|TRBV28|TRBJ1-1|many
CASSSVDRGRTLNTEAFF
TGTGCCAGCAGTTCCGTGGACAGGGGGCGAACGTTGAACACTGAAGCTTTCTTT
>-|TRBV10-3|TRBJ2-5|many
CAIRGPAGETQYF
TGTGCCATCAGGGGACCGGCGGGAGAGACCCAGTACTTC
>-|TRBV28|TRBJ2-1|-
CATRGPSYNEQFF
TGTGCCACCCGGGGTCCCTCCTACAATGAGCAGTTCTTC
>-|TRBV25-1|TRBJ2-4|few
CASSSRPDGSGKNIQYF
TGTGCCAGCAGTAGCCGCCCGGACGGGTCGGGCAAAAACATTCAGTACTTC
>-|TRBV20-1|TRBJ1-5|many
CSARDGTATLPQHF
TGCAGTGCTAGAGATGGGACGGCTACTCTGCCCCAGCATTTT
>-|TRBV11-2|TRBJ1-1|many
CASSLVLGRGNTEAFF
TGTGCCAGCAGCTTAGTCCTTGGTAGGGGGAACACTGAAGCTTTCTTT
>TRBD2|TRBV20-1|TRBJ2-5|-
CSANGLAGGPQETQYF
TGCAGTGCTAATGGTTTAGCGGGAGGGCCCCAAGAGACCCAGTACTTC
>-|TRBV20-1|TRBJ1-1|many
CSARRGASAFF
TGCAGTGCCAGGCGGGGGGCATCGGCTTTCTTT
>TRBD2|TRBV4-1|TRBJ2-7|few
CASSQDRSSASGRVPYEQYF
TGCGCCAGCAGCCAAGATAGGTCTTCGGCTAGCGGGAGGGTCCCCTACGAGCAGTACTTC
>-|TRBV5-1|TRBJ2-7|many
CATSEGVSYEQYF
TGCGCCACCTCGGAGGGGGTTTCCTACGAGCAGTACTTC
>-|TRBV7-9|TRBJ1-1|few
CASSFFQDRNTEAFF
TGTGCCAGCAGCTTTTTTCAGGATCGGAACACTGAAGCTTTCTTT
>TRBD1|TRBV28|TRBJ1-2|-
CASSLRGRDYGYTF
TGTGCCAGCAGTTTAAGGGGGCGCGACTATGGCTACACCTTC
>-|TRBV12-3/TRBV12-4|TRBJ2-7|many
CASSLSSQGNYEQYF
TGTGCCAGCAGTTTATCTTCACAGGGTAATTACGAGCAGTACTTC
>TRBD2|TRBV3-1|TRBJ2-7|-
CASSPAGTSEGPDYEQYF
TGTGCCAGCAGCCCCGCCGGGACTAGCGAAGGGCCTGACTACGAGCAGTACTTC
>-|TRBV20-1|TRBJ2-7|many
CSARDPFTDYEQYF
TGCAGTGCTAGAGACCCCTTCACAGATTACGAGCAGTACTTC
>-|TRBV19|TRBJ1-5|few
CASSIVTPGQPQHF
TGTGCCAGTAGTATCGTGACCCCAGGTCAGCCCCAGCATTTT
>-|TRBV7-8|TRBJ1-1|many
CASSLVVSLNTEAFF
TGTGCCAGCAGCTTAGTCGTGAGTTTGAACACTGAAGCTTTCTTT
>-|TRBV20-1|TRBJ2-5|-
CSGPRAFQETQYF
TGCAGTGGCCCCAGGGCCTTCCAAGAGACCCAGTACTTC
>-|TRBV6-1|TRBJ2-1|-
CASMGNEQFF
TGTGCCAGCATGGGGAATGAGCAGTTCTTC
>TRBD2|TRBV9|TRBJ2-4|many
CASAGGPAKNIQYF
TGTGCCAGCGCGGGAGGGCCGGCCAAAAACATTCAGTACTTC
>-|TRBV6-2/TRBV6-3|TRBJ1-5|many
CASRRTVDQPQHF
TGTGCCAGCAGAAGGACAGTTGATCAGCCCCAGCATTTT
>-|TRBV20-1|TRBJ1-2|many
CSARGERNYGYTF
TGCAGTGCTAGAGGGGAAAGAAACTATGGCTACACCTTC
>TRBD2|TRBV7-9|TRBJ2-7|many
CASSLGGGLVDEQYF
TGTGCCAGCAGCTTAGGCGGAGGACTAGTTGACGAGCAGTACTTC
>TRBD1|TRBV28|TRBJ1-1|many
CASSRDRGREEAFF
TGTGCCAGCAGCCGGGACAGGGGGCGCGAGGAAGCTTTCTTT
>-|TRBV19|TRBJ2-6|once
CASTHSGVGGVGANVLTF
TGTGCCAGTACCCACTCGGGCGTAGGAGGGGTCGGGGCCAACGTCCTGACTTTC
>-|TRBV19|TRBJ1-5|many
CASNDLGQGLNQPQHF
TGTGCCAGTAACGACCTCGGGCAGGGTCTCAATCAGCCCCAGCATTTT
>-|TRBV7-9|TRBJ2-5|many
CASSSPQETQYF
TGTGCCAGCAGCTCCCCCCAAGAGACCCAGTACTTC
>-|TRBV6-2/TRBV6-3|TRBJ2-2|many
CASSQNSAGELFF
TGTGCCAGCAGCCAAAATAGCGCCGGGGAGCTGTTTTTT
>-|TRBV7-2|TRBJ2-7|many
CASSLVSGDEQYF
TGTGCCAGCAGCTTAGTCTCCGGGGACGAGCAGTACTTC
>-|TRBV5-6|TRBJ2-5|-
CASSSGDVIQETQYF
TGTGCCAGCAGCTCAGGGGACGTAATCCAAGAGACCCAGTACTTC
>TRBD2|TRBV20-1|TRBJ2-5|few
CSARRLAGYQETQYF
TGCAGTGCTAGACGGCTAGCGGGCTACCAAGAGACCCAGTACTTC